This paragraph covers one T cell receptor beta chain sequence. Its target antigen remains unknown. Qualities for individual bases were not recorded, and no much larger clone is one base off. No immune events such as infections were documented for the healthy donors during the collection period. Blood repertoires from healthy donors were used as a training cohort for calibrating time-dependent variance in a beta-binomial model of differential abundance of T-cell clones. The training cohort comprised about ten healthy donors, 3 female and 7 male. The donors were between about 29 and 65 years old, with an average age of approximately 46 years. Whole blood, obtained from a commercial supplier, was collected from each healthy donor at three time points spaced around two weeks apart. Genomic DNA was extracted from unsorted whole blood for immunosequencing. This sample is drawn from a study of identifying expanded T cells in peripheral blood (dated 2019 in TCRdb). Background for the entire study: Technical replicates were generated by sequencing separate aliquots of the same genomic DNA pool, and four replicates were compared pairwise. The research as a whole found: For all healthy donors, the variance in clone template counts between two-week samples rose significantly as total template count increased. Approximately 1.2 differentially abundant clones were flagged by the binomial model between technical replicates, whereas about 16 and 19 were flagged over about two weeks and four weeks, respectively. The authors expected that biological variance in healthy repertoires might rise further over much longer intervals, such as months to years. The beta-binomial model significantly reduced the number of clones called differentially abundant and the false-positive rate across all healthy-donor time intervals.

TCRbeta CDR3 regions were profiled with the immunoSEQ Assay using bias-controlled multiplex PCR amplification of genomic DNA. The original pipeline was this. The absolute abundance of each unique TCRbeta CDR3 region was quantified after sequences were collapsed and filtered. Two models were used to test differential abundance: a binomial model (Fisher-equivalent) and a beta-binomial model that adds time-dependent variance fitted from healthy donors. Clones with fewer than 5 combined templates were removed, and a clone was called differentially abundant if the clone's Benjamini-Hochberg FDR was below 0.01. Using the form v = (b*log(k)+a)^2, the beta-binomial variance was modeled as a function of the total template count across the two samples. This immuneACCESS table, as held by TCRdb, lists in-frame sequences with V and J called but not all clones. Of the missing ones, under half trace to an unresolved V gene in checked studies; the others have no known cause. V and J calls and clone size are those listed in that table; D and trimming were worked out from the DNA. The sample profile shows some 91,000 clones; approximately 88% of them were found once. In total, the top ten clones hold about 4% of the sample.

Sequencing was performed on blood. This TCR came from a person aged 18 to 70 in good health.

The base sequence is TGTGCCAGCAGCTTCGGGATCACCGGGGAGCTGTTTTTT. Translated, this is CASSFGITGELFF. The sequence links TRBV5-5 to TRBJ2-2; the D gene is possibly TRBD2, with 5 bases matching. CDR1 is given as SGHKS and CDR2 as YYEKEE, both from the germline V gene (reference sequence). The CDR3, cysteine through phenylalanine, is 13 amino acids long. CDR3 DNA only is kept here, 39 bases in frame from base 1. V was cut back by 2 bases and J by 4 bases, leaving a gap of 6 bases between them.